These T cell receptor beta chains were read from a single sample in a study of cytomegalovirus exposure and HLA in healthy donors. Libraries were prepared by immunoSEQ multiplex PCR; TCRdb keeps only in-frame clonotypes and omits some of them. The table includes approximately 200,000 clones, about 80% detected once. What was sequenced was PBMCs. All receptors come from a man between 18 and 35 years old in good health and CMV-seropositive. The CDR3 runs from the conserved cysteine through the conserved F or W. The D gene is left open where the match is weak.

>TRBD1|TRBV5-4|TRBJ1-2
CASSLVFGTGSLGYTF
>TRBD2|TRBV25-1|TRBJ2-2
CASSGLWAGVSTGELFF
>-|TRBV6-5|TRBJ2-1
CASSYFRQHNEQFF
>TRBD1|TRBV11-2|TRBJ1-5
CASSLGGQGYQPQHF
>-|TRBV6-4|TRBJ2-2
CASSGSGDTNTGELFF
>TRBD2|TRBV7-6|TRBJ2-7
CASSLVLAGHEQYF
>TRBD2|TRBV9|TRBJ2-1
CASSSSGSTANEQFF
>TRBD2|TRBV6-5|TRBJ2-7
CASSYSAGELEQYF
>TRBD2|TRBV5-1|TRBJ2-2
CASRPGTSSGELFF
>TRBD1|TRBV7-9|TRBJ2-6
CASSLRQGLGSGANVLTF
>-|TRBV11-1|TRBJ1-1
CASSLNEQAFF
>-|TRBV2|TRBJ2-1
CASSPTELWGQFF
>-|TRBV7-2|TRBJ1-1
CASSLWSLGGVNTEAFF
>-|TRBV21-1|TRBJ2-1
CASSKAGTSGRAPGVNEQFF
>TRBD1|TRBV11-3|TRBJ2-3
CASSLGTGPDTQYF
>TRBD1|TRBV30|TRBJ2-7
CAWSVLGTGEQYF
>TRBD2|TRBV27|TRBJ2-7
CASSRAPSGTSEQYF
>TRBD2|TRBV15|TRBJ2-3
CATSRELGSGPTDTQYF
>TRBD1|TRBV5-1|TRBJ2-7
CASSLAGQQGEQYF
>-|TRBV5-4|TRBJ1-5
CASSLGRNSNQPQHF
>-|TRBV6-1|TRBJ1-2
CASRATGREDGYTF
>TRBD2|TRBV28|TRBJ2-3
CASSLSGGSFADTQYF
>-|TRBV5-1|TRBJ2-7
CASSLVTWQTPSYEQYF
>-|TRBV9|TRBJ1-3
CASSVQTAGNTIYF